The TCR beta chain under discussion was sequenced for a study of shared clonotypes between healthy human individuals. Findings of the study overall: Between several donors, naive CD4 clonotypes were shared at a level of about 5%. Rarefaction revealed incomplete sorted-subset sequencing despite large depth.

Healthy adults negative for HIV, lacking recent acute infections or vaccinations, served as donors. Every contributor of samples was a Caucasian grown-up residing in Nashville, Tennessee. The method was immunoSEQ multiplex PCR; TCRdb's version includes in-frame clones alone and lacks a portion of them. This sample has about 2.4 million clones, with roughly 92% found just once. With V trimmed by 1 base and J by 5 bases, 7 bases remained unmatched. The CDR3 sequence is 15 residues long. CDR1 and CDR2 (germline): MNHNS, SASEGT. This clone was seen a single time. The antigen remains unidentified. V gene TRBV6-1 combines with J gene TRBJ2-5; 7 bases agree with TRBD2. Sequenced sample: naive CD4+ T cells sorted from blood. Indicated subset: CD45RA+ positively selected. This receptor was taken from a man aged 18 to 35 in good health. The CDR3 DNA follows: TGTGCCAGCAGTGAAGAGGGTCTAGCGGTGGAGACCCAGTACTTC. It translates to CASSEEGLAVETQYF.